This T cell receptor (beta chain) was recovered during a study of identifying expanded T cells in peripheral blood. Note on this clone: Its cognate antigen is unknown.

The protocol was immunoSEQ multiplex PCR, while the TCRdb copy is restricted to in-frame clones and leaves out a portion. In the table there are roughly 63,000 clones, approximately 83% of which are singletons. The CDR3 covers 14 residues. Germline loops: CDR1 MNHEY, CDR2 SVGAGI. V lost 6 bases and J lost 1, with 12 bases in between. Collection occurred without any documented infections or immune events in donors. General study results and limits: Across healthy donors, higher total template counts meant significantly greater roughly two-week count variance.

The genes are TRBV6-5 and TRBJ1-1; no definite D call. This clonotype was obtained from a person between 18 and 70 years old in good health. Sequenced sample: blood. CDR3 sequence: CASRQNPGNTEAFF. The CDR3 DNA follows: TGTGCCAGCAGACAAAATCCAGGGAACACTGAAGCTTTCTTT.